This T cell receptor beta chain was identified in a study of blood T cell repertoires in COVID-19. The method was immunoSEQ multiplex PCR; TCRdb's version includes in-frame clones alone and lacks a portion of them. Among 95,000 to 100,000 clones listed, roughly nine tenths were seen once. The sample was peripheral blood. This TCR derives from a man in his fifties or sixties with acute or convalescent COVID-19.

The CDR3 region is CASSLGGGEQYF. CDR3 nucleotides: TGTGCCAGCAGTTTAGGGGGGGGCGAGCAGTACTTC. The gene calls are TRBV27 and TRBJ2-7; 7 bases map to TRBD2. The CDR3 runs to 12 residues. Germline trimming cut 2 bases from V and 6 bases from J; bases unmatched to any gene: 1. Germline V gene lookup returns CDR1 MNHEY and CDR2 SMNVEV (reference sequence).